The rows below give T cell receptor beta chains drawn from one sample of a study of Graves' ophthalmopathy and Graves' hyperthyroidism. One entry per CDR3 protein, called by TCRdb with MiXCR from the multiplex PCR reads. The sample holds 400,000 or so distinct CDR3 sequences, 15% to 20% seen once. Sequenced sample: peripheral blood. These receptors were obtained from an adult woman with stable Graves' hyperthyroidism. Both conserved end residues are part of each CDR3. Fields, in order: clone size, V gene, J gene, D gene, CDR3 DNA, CDR3 protein. The D gene is left open where the match is weak. Only part of the rows carry a size: once, few, many, or a class if the clone is expanded.

size: many; V: TRBV20-1; J: TRBJ2-2; D: -; DNA: TGCAGTACTCAAGTCCGGGGCCGGACCGGGGAGCTGTTTTTT; CDR3: CSTQVRGRTGELFF
size: many; V: TRBV11-1; J: TRBJ2-7; D: -; DNA: TGTGCCAGCAGTGACCCGGGGACTCCCAGGTCGTTCGCCTCGTACTTC; CDR3: CASSDPGTPRSFASYF
size: many; V: TRBV6-1; J: TRBJ2-2; D: TRBD1; DNA: TGTGCCAGCAGTGGACAGGGGGTCACCGGGGAGCTGTTTTTT; CDR3: CASSGQGVTGELFF
size: many; V: TRBV6-5; J: TRBJ1-1; D: -; DNA: TGTGCCAGCAGTTACTCGTCCCCGGCGGGTGCTTTCTTT; CDR3: CASSYSSPAGAFF
size: many; V: TRBV4-1; J: TRBJ1-6; D: -; DNA: TGCGCCAGCAGCCGGCTTCAACAGGGAAAGTCACCCCTCCACTTT; CDR3: CASSRLQQGKSPLHF
size: many; V: TRBV2; J: TRBJ2-5; D: TRBD1; DNA: TGTGCCAGCAGAACTCTGGACAGGGCAAAACAAGAGACCCAGTACTTC; CDR3: CASRTLDRAKQETQYF
size: -; V: TRBV7-2; J: TRBJ1-5; D: -; DNA: TGTGCCAGCAGCCAGGTCTTACAGTATCAGCCCCAGCATTTT; CDR3: CASSQVLQYQPQHF
size: -; V: TRBV27; J: TRBJ1-2; D: -; DNA: TGTGCCAGCTCCTCGAGGAGGGGCAGGAACTATGGCTACACCTTC; CDR3: CASSSRRGRNYGYTF
size: many; V: TRBV28; J: TRBJ2-7; D: TRBD1; DNA: TGTGCCAGCAGCAAACGGACAGGGTTCGAGCAGTACTTC; CDR3: CASSKRTGFEQYF
size: many; V: TRBV19; J: TRBJ1-2; D: -; DNA: TGTGCCAGTAGTGATCCAGGCCGATGGGGCTACACCTTC; CDR3: CASSDPGRWGYTF
size: -; V: TRBV11-3; J: TRBJ1-2; D: TRBD1; DNA: TGTGCCAGCAGCTATGGGACAGGGGGCGGTCATGGCTACACCTTC; CDR3: CASSYGTGGGHGYTF
size: many; V: TRBV29-1; J: TRBJ2-7; D: TRBD1; DNA: TGCAGCGTTGATAAGGACAGGGGCGAGCAGTACTTC; CDR3: CSVDKDRGEQYF
size: many; V: TRBV2; J: TRBJ1-1; D: -; DNA: TGTGCCAGCAGTGAACAGTTCGGGGGCGGCACTGAAGCTTTCTTT; CDR3: CASSEQFGGGTEAFF
size: many; V: TRBV30; J: TRBJ1-1; D: -; DNA: TGTGCCTGGCGTGCGGACACGAACACTGAAGCTTTCTTT; CDR3: CAWRADTNTEAFF
size: many; V: TRBV6-2/TRBV6-3; J: TRBJ2-6; D: TRBD2; DNA: TGTGCCAGCAGTACCGGACTAGCGGGAAACTCTGGGGCCAACGTCCTGACTTTC; CDR3: CASSTGLAGNSGANVLTF
size: -; V: TRBV5-1; J: TRBJ1-2; D: TRBD1; DNA: TGCGCCAGCAGCGCCCCGACAGGGAACTATGGCTACACCTTC; CDR3: CASSAPTGNYGYTF